This TCR beta chain came from a study of blood T cell repertoires in COVID-19. Study details: COVID-19 samples collected from the United States, Italy and Spain covered acute and convalescent phases. Sources were T cells, B-cell-depleted T cells, or PBMCs; the material itself was cDNA or gDNA.

CDR1 SGHNT and CDR2 YENEEA come from the germline V gene. Trimming removed 3 bases from V and 7 bases from J; junction bases left unmatched: 4. This CDR3 has 15 amino acids. Authors' analysis steps: Nucleated cell counts were estimated from reference gene primer amplification. The data were produced by immunoSEQ multiplex PCR, yet TCRdb's version contains in-frame clones alone and is incomplete. V and J calls and clone size follow that table, whereas D and trimming were derived from the DNA. The table lists some 230,000 clones, 75% to 90% of them singletons. The sequenced material came from peripheral blood. This sequence originates from a man aged 25-45 years who had recovered from COVID-19. The V call is TRBV11-3, the J call TRBJ2-1, with 12 bases matching TRBD2. CDR3 nucleotide sequence: TGTGCCAGCAGCTTGGGACTAGCGGGCTGGAATGAGCAGTTCTTC. Translating gives CASSLGLAGWNEQFF.